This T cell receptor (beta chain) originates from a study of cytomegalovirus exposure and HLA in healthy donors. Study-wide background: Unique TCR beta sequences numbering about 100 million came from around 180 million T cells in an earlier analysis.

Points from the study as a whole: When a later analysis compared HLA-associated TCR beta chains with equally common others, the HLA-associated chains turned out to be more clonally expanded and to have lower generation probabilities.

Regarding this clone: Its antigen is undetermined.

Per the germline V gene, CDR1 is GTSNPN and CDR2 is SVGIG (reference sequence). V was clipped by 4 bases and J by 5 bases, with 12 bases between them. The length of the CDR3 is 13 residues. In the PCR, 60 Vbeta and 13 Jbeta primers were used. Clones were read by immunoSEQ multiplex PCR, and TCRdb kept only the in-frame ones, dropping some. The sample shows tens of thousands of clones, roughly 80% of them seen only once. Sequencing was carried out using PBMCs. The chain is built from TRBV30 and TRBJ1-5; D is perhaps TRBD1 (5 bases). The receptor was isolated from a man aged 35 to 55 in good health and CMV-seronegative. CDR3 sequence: CAWNNGGDQPQHF. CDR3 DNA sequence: TGTGCCTGGAATAACGGGGGGGATCAGCCCCAGCATTTT.